Given below is one TCR beta chain in context. This entry comes from a study of blood T cell repertoires in COVID-19. About the study: COVID-19 samples, acute and convalescent, were from the United States, Italy and Spain. Nucleic acid was either cDNA or gDNA, and it came from T cells, B-cell-depleted T cells, or PBMCs.

Germline loops: CDR1 SQVTM, CDR2 ANQGSEA. V trimming: 6 bases; J trimming: 3 bases; junction bases outside the gene matches: 3. The CDR3 has 12 residues. Authors' processing steps: Estimated nucleated cell counts came from reference gene primer amplification. The repertoire was sequenced with immunoSEQ multiplex PCR; TCRdb's copy has only in-frame clones and lacks some. V and J calls and clone size follow that table, whereas D and trimming were derived from the DNA. This table has tens of thousands of clones, 85% to 90% appearing once. Sequenced: peripheral blood. The rearrangement links TRBV29-1 to TRBJ2-7; 9 positions agree with TRBD1. The receptor was derived from a human donor in a cohort sampled during active COVID-19. The donor label of this sample is uncertain. This CDR3 is CSVGTGIYEQYF. Here the CDR3 DNA reads TGCAGCGTCGGGACAGGGATCTACGAGCAGTACTTC.